The present entry profiles one T cell receptor beta chain with its context. The source of the sample is a study of ipilimumab plus nivolumab after autologous stem cell transplantation. TCRdb's copy holds only in-frame clones and misses some; the assay was immunoSEQ multiplex PCR. The repertoire holds some 25,000 clones, with more than 70% as singletons. V was shortened by 3 bases and J by 4 bases, with 13 bases between the two germline ends. CDR3 length: 15 residues. Germline V lookup: CDR1 LNHDA, CDR2 SQIVND (reference sequence). This receptor was taken from a male donor with diffuse large B-cell lymphoma. The source was PBMCs, collected in a trial of ipilimumab plus nivolumab as post-transplant consolidation. This chain links TRBV19 with TRBJ1-5; TRBD1 is a possible D gene (5 bases). CDR3 sequence reads: CASSISQTANQPQHF. As DNA, the CDR3 is TGTGCCAGTAGTATTAGTCAGACAGCGAATCAGCCCCAGCATTTT.